One sample yielded the 9 T cell receptor beta chains listed below, sequenced in a study of T cells after yellow fever vaccination. Each CDR3 protein is one row after TCRdb ran MiXCR on the 5' RACE reads. The repertoire holds approximately 260,000 distinct CDR3 sequences, with 10% to 15% as singletons. Sequences were derived from CD4+ T cells sorted from PBMCs, sampled 45 days after the yellow fever booster vaccination. The receptors originated from a man aged 30-40 years who received the YFV17D yellow fever vaccine.

The chain uses TRBV6-5 and TRBJ2-7, with no clear D. V was cut by 2 bases and J by 2 bases, with 13 bases left in between. Per the germline V gene, CDR1 is MNHEY and CDR2 is SVGAGI. This CDR3 spans 15 amino acids. CDR3 sequence reads: CASSYVRGGPYEQYF. CDR3 in DNA: TGTGCCAGCAGTTACGTTCGTGGTGGCCCCTACGAGCAGTACTTC.

For the CDR3, the DNA is TGTGCCAGCAGTGACAGGGCCCTCAACACTGAAGCTTTCTTT. This encodes CASSDRALNTEAFF. The chain joins TRBV6-1 to TRBJ1-1, with D tentatively TRBD1 (5 bases). V dropped 3 bases and J dropped 2 bases, with 10 bases sitting between them. This CDR3 is built from 14 residues. CDR1 and CDR2 (germline): MNHNS, SASEGT.

The V and J genes are TRBV7-9 and TRBJ2-4; D unresolved. CDR3 length equals 17 residues. Per germline, CDR1 SEHNR and CDR2 FQNEAQ (reference sequence). The V gene lost 5 bases and the J gene lost 0 bases, with 17 bases spanning the gap. In DNA form, the CDR3 reads TGTGCCAGCAGCCCCCTCCGAGGTACACTAGCCAAAAACATTCAGTACTTC. Translating it yields CASSPLRGTLAKNIQYF.

This clonotype turned up a few times. The rearrangement uses TRBV11-2 and TRBJ2-1; D is tentatively TRBD1 or TRBD2 (5 bases each). Germline CDR1 reads SGHAT; CDR2 reads FQNNGV. The CDR3 has 15 amino acids. Trimming took 6 bases from V and 3 from J, leaving 15 bases between them. CDR3 sequence reads: CASRRLRGGYNEQFF. The CDR3 nucleotides read TGTGCCAGCAGGCGATTACGGGGCGGCTACAATGAGCAGTTCTTC.

The CDR3 nucleotides are TGTGCCAGCAGCCCCGCAGGGAATTCACCCCTCCACTTT. This codes for CASSPAGNSPLHF. The chain joins TRBV11-2 to TRBJ1-6; D is perhaps TRBD1 (5 bases). Trimming cost V 5 bases and J 7 bases, with 9 bases left between them. CDR1 is SGHAT and CDR2 is FQNNGV in the germline V gene. This CDR3 is built from 13 residues. Complete variable domain (other parts from reference TRBV11-2 and TRBJ1-6): EAGVAQSPRYKIIEKRQSVAFWCNPISGHATLYWYQQILGQGPKLLIQFQNNGVVDDSQLPKDRFSAERLKGVDSTLKIQPAKLEDSAVYLCASSPAGNSPLHFGNGTRLTVT.

This clonotype has a count of ten or more. The CDR3 spells CASRTGGASGTDTQYF. The CDR3 DNA reads TGCGCCAGCCGGACAGGGGGCGCATCGGGAACAGATACGCAGTATTTT. The V and J genes are TRBV5-1 and TRBJ2-3; TRBD1 agrees at 11 bases. Germline assignment: CDR1 SGHRS and CDR2 YFSETQ. V lost 7 bases to trimming and J lost 3 bases; unmatched junction nucleotides: 10. The CDR3 has 16 residues.

V gene TRBV2 combines with J gene TRBJ2-7; TRBD1 matches at 7 bases. CDR1 and CDR2 (germline): SNHLY, FYNNEI. The J segment lost 6 bases and the V segment lost 4 bases, leaving 6 bases of the junction unmatched. The CDR3 sequence is 13 residues long. The CDR3 region has the DNA TGTGCCAGCAGTGGAGGACAGGTCGGCGAGCAGTACTTC. Translating gives CASSGGQVGEQYF. The full variable domain, with the rest looked up from reference TRBV2 and TRBJ2-7, is EPEVTQTPSHQVTQMGQEVILRCVPISNHLYFYWYRQILGQKVEFLVSFYNNEISEKSEIFDDQFSVERPDGSNFTLKIRSTKLEDSAMYFCASSGGQVGEQYFGPGTRLTVT.

This clonotype was seen more than once but under ten times. The gene calls are TRBV4-3 and TRBJ1-4, with unresolved D. The CDR3 sequence is 14 residues long. The germline V gene has CDR1 LGHNA and CDR2 YSLEER. The V gene lost 0 bases and the J gene lost 5 bases, with 7 bases spanning the gap. The CDR3 DNA reads TGCGCCAGCAGCCAAGAAGGGCGAAATGAAAAACTGTTTTTT. Translation: CASSQEGRNEKLFF.

Note on this clonotype: Possible read error: a much larger clone is one base away. This chain links TRBV18 with TRBJ1-5, with D possibly matching TRBD1 (5 bases). CDR1 and CDR2 (germline): KGHSH, LQKENI. V was clipped by 2 bases and J by 5 bases, with 7 bases between them. The CDR3 contains 13 residues. CDR3: CASSPGGDQPQHF. The CDR3 region has the DNA TGTGCCAGCTCACCAGGAGGGGATCAGCCCCAGCATTTT.